The present T cell receptor (beta chain) was sequenced within a study of CD8+ T cells in alopecia areata. The treatment: oral pan-JAK inhibitor, 5-10 mg twice daily. Individuals with alopecia areata gave both lesional scalp punch biopsies and peripheral blood for collection. This CDR3 comprises 14 residues. Germline values: CDR1 SGHRS, CDR2 YFSETQ. Trimming took 4 bases from V and 8 from J; bases not matched to a gene: 6. Study-wide results and caveats: Among the top 100, expanded CD8+ clones, as well as scalp clonality, were significantly decreased by tofacitinib. In scalp and blood, many expanded lesional clones persisted during tofacitinib.

Regarding this clone: No antigen is known for it.

In each case, RNA was isolated and then reverse transcribed into cDNA as the sequencing template. Generated by immunoSEQ multiplex PCR, the TCRdb table keeps only in-frame clones and is missing some. Of 200,000 to 250,000 clones listed, more than 45% are singletons. V gene TRBV5-1 combines with J gene TRBJ1-6, with 7 bases aligning to TRBD1. The TCR sequence derives from a human donor with alopecia areata. The sequenced sample was CD4+ T cells sorted from blood, obtained at week 4, from a patient treated with tofacitinib. The CDR3 sequence is CASSPRGQDSPLHF. CDR3 DNA: TGCGCCAGCAGCCCTAGGGGGCAGGATTCACCCCTCCACTTT.